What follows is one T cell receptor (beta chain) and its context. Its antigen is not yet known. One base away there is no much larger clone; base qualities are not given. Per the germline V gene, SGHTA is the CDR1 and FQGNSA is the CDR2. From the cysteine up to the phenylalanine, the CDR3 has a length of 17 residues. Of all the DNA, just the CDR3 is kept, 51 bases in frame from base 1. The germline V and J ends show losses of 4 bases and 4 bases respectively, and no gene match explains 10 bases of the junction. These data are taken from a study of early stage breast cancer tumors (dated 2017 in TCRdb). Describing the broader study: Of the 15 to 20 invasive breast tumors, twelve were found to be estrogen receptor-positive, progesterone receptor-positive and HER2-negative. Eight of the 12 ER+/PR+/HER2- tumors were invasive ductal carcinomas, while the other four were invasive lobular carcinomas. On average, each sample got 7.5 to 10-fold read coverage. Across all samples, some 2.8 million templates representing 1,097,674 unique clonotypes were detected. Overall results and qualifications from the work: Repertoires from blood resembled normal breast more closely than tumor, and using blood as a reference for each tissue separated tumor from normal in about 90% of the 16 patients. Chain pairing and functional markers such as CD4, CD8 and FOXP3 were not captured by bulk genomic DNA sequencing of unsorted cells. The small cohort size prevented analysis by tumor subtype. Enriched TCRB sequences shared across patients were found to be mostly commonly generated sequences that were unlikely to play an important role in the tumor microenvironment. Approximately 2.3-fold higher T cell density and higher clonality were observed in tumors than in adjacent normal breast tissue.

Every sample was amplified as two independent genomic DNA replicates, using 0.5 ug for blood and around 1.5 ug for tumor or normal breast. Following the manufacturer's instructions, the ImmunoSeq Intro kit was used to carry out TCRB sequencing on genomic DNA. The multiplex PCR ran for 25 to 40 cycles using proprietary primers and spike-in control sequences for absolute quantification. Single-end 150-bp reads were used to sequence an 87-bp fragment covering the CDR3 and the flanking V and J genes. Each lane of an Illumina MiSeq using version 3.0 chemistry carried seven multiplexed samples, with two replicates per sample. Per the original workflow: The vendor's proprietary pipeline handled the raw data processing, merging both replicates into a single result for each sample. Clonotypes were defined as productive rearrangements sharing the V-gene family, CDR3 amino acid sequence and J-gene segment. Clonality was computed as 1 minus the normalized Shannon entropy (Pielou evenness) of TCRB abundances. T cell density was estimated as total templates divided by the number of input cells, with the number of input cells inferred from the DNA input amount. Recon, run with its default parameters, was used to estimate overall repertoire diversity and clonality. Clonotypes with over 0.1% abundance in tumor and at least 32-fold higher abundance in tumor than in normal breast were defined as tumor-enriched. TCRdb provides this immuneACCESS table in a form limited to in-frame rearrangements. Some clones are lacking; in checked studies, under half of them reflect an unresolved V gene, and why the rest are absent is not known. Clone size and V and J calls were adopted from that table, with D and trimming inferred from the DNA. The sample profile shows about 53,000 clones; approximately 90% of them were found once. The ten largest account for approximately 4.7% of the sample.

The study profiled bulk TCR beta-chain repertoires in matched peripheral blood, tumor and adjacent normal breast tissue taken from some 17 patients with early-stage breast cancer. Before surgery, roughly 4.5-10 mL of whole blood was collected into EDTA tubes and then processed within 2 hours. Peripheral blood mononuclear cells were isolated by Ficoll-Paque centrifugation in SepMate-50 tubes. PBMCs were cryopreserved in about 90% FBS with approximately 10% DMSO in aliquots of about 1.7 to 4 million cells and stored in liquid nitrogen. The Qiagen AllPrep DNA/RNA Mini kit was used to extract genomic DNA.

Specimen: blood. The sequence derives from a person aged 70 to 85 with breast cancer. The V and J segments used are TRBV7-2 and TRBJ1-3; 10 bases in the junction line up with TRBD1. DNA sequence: TGTGCCAGCAGCTCGGTATTCGACAGGGGGCTCGGAAACACCATATATTTT. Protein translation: CASSSVFDRGLGNTIYF.